This entry is about one T cell receptor beta chain. Germline V lookup: CDR1 SGHVS, CDR2 FQNEAQ. Germline trimming cut 0 bases from V and 4 bases from J; bases unmatched to any gene: 10. The CDR3 loop spans 17 amino acids. Data came from immunoSEQ multiplex PCR; TCRdb stores just in-frame clones and leaves some out. The sample has roughly 100,000 clones; approximately 84% are singletons. This record comes from a study of blood T cell repertoires in COVID-19. What was sequenced was peripheral blood. The J gene is TRBJ2-3, the V gene TRBV7-8, with 7 bases lining up with TRBD2. The TCR comes from a human donor in a cohort sampled during active or convalescent COVID-19. DNA of the CDR3: TGTGCCAGCAGCTTAGCTCCAGCGGGGTTCGGTGCAGATACGCAGTATTTT. Translating it yields CASSLAPAGFGADTQYF.